The entry that follows covers one TCR beta chain sequence. Antigen specificity is unknown. Between the trimmed V and J ends, which lost 2 bases and 4 bases, there was a span of 11 bases. The germline V gene has CDR1 MNHNY and CDR2 SVGAGI (reference sequence). This CDR3 has 14 residues. The protocol was immunoSEQ multiplex PCR, while the TCRdb copy is restricted to in-frame clones and leaves out a portion. This sample has approximately 99,000 clones, with approximately 86% found just once. The sample comes from a study of cytomegalovirus exposure and HLA in healthy donors. General study findings and limits: Rare TCR sequences dominated, though some public TCRs recurred in many donors. The listing of approximately 160 TCR beta chains classed them as cytomegalovirus-associated.

The chain couples TRBV6-6 to TRBJ1-2; D gene unclear. The sequence came from a young woman in good health and CMV-seronegative. Input material: PBMCs. The CDR3 reads CASSYPMGSYGYTF. The CDR3 DNA is TGTGCCAGCAGTTACCCGATGGGGAGCTATGGCTACACCTTC.